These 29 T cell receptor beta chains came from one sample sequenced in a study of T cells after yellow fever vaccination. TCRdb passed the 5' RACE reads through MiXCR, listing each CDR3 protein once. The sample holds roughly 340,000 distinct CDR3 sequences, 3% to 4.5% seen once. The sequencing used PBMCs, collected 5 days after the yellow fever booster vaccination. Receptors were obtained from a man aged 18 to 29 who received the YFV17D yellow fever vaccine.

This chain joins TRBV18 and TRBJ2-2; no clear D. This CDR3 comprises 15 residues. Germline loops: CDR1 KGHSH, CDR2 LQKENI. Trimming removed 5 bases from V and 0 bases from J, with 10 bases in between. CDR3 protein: CASSAGRTNTGELFF. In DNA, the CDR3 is TGTGCCAGCTCAGCCGGACGGACGAACACCGGGGAGCTGTTTTTT. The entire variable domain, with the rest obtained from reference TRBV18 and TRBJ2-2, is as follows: NAGVMQNPRHLVRRRGQEARLRCSPMKGHSHVYWYRQLPEEGLKFMVYLQKENIIDESGMPKERFSAEFPKEGPSILRIQQVVRGDSAAYFCASSAGRTNTGELFFGEGSRLTVL.

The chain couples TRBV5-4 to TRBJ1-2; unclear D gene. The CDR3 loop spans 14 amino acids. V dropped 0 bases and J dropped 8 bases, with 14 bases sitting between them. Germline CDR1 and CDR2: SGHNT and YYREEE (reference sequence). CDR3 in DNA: TGTGCCAGCAGCTTGGGAGTCTCGGCGGGCGGCTACACCTTC. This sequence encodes CASSLGVSAGGYTF.

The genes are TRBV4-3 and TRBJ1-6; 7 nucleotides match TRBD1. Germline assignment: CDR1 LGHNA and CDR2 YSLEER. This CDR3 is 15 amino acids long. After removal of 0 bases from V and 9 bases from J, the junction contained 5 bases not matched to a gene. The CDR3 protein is CASSQENRGSSPLHF. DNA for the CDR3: TGCGCCAGCAGCCAAGAAAACAGGGGTAGTTCACCCCTCCACTTT.

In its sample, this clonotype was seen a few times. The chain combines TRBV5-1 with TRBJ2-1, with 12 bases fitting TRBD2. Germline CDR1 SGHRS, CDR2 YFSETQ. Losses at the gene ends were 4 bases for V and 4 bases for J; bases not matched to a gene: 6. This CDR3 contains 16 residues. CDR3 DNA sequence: TGCGCCAGCAGCCCGGGTGGGACTAGCGGGTACAATGAGCAGTTCTTC. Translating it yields CASSPGGTSGYNEQFF.

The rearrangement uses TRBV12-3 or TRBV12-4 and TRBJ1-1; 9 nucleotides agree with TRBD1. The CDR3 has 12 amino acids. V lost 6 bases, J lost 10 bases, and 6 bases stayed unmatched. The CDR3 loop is CASSSTGGGAFF. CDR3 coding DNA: TGTGCCAGCAGCTCAACAGGGGGCGGAGCTTTCTTT.

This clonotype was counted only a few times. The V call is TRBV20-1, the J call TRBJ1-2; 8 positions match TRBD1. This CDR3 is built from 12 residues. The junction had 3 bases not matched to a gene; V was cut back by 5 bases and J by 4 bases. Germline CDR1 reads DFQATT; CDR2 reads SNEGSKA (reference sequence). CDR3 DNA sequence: TGCAGTGCTCCAGGGGGCATCTATGGCTACACCTTC. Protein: CSAPGGIYGYTF.

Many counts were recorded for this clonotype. This CDR3 reads CASSLVRALGGDTQYF. The CDR3 nucleotides are TGTGCCAGCAGCTTAGTAAGGGCGCTAGGGGGGGATACGCAGTATTTT. V is TRBV7-2 and J is TRBJ2-3; D might be TRBD1 or TRBD2, each matching 6 bases. Per germline, CDR1 SGHTA and CDR2 FQGNSA. The V gene lost 1 base and the J gene lost 6 bases, with 17 bases spanning the gap. This CDR3 has 16 residues.

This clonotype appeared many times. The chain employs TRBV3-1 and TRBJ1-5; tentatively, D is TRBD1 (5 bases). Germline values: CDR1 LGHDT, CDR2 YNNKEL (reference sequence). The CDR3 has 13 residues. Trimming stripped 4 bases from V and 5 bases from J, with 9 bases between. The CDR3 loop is CASSPARDQPQHF. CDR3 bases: TGTGCCAGCAGCCCAGCCAGGGATCAGCCCCAGCATTTT.

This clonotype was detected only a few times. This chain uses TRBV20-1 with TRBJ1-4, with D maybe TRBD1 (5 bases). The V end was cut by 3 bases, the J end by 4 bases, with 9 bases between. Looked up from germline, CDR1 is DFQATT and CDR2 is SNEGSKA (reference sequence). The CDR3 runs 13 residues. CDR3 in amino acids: CSASGGGNEKLFF. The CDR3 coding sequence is TGCAGTGCTAGCGGCGGGGGTAATGAAAAACTGTTTTTT.

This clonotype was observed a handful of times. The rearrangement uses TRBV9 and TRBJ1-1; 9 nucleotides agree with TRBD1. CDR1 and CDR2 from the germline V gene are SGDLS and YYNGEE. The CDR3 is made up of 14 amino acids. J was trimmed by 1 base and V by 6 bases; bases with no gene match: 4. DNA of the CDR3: TGTGCCAGCACCCGGGACAGGGCGAACACTGAAGCTTTCTTT. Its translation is CASTRDRANTEAFF.

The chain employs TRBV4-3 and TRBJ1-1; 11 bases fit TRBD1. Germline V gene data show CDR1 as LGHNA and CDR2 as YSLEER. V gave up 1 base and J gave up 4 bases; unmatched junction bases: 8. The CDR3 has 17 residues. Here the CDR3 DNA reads TGCGCCAGCAGCCAAGCCGGGACAGGGGGTTATGGCACTGAAGCTTTCTTT. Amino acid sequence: CASSQAGTGGYGTEAFF.

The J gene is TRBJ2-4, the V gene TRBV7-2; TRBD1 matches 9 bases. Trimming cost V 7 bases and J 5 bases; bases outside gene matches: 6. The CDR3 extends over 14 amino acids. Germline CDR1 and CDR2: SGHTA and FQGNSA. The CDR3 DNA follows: TGTGCCAGCAATCCGGGACAGGGACAAAACATTCAGTACTTC. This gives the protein CASNPGQGQNIQYF.

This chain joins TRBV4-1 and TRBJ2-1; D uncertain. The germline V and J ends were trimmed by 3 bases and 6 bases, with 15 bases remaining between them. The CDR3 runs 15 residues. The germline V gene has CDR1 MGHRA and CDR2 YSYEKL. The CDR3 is CASSQGKGYGNEQFF. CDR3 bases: TGCGCCAGCAGCCAGGGGAAGGGATATGGCAATGAGCAGTTCTTC.

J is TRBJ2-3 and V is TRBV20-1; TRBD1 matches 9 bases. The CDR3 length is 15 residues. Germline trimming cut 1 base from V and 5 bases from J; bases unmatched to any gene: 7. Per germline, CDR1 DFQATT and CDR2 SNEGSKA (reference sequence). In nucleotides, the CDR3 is TGCAGTGCTAGAGTTCGGGACAGGGTTATAGATACGCAGTATTTT. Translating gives CSARVRDRVIDTQYF.

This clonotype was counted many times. This chain's CDR3 is CASSKGRTYTGELFF. The CDR3 nucleotides are TGTGCCAGCAGCAAAGGACGGACTTACACCGGGGAGCTGTTTTTT. The rearrangement uses TRBV21-1 and TRBJ2-2; the tabulated D call, TRBD2, remains unverified against the DNA. TRBV21-1 has pseudogene status. This CDR3 region has 15 residues.

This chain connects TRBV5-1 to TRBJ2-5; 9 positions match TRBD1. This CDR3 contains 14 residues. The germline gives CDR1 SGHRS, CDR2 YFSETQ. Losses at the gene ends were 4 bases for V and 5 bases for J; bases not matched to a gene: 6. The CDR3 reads CASSQGQGGETQYF. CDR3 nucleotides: TGCGCCAGCAGCCAGGGACAGGGAGGCGAGACCCAGTACTTC.

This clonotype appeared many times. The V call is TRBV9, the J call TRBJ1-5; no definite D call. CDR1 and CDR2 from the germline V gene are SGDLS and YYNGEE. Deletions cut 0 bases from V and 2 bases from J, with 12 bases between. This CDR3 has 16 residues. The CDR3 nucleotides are TGTGCCAGCAGCGTAGAGAACGGGGAGGGCAATCAGCCCCAGCATTTT. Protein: CASSVENGEGNQPQHF.

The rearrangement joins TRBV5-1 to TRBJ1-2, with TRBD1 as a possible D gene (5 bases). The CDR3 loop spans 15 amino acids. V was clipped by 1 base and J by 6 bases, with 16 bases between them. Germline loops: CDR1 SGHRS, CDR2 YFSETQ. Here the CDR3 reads CASSLRVGTENGYTF. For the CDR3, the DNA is TGCGCCAGCAGCTTGCGTGTCGGGACGGAGAATGGCTACACCTTC.

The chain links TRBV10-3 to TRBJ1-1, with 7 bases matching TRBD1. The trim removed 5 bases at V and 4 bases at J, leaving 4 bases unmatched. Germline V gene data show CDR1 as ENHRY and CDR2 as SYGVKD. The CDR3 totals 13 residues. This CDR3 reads CAISFQGGTEAFF. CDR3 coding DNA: TGTGCCATCAGTTTTCAGGGGGGCACTGAAGCTTTCTTT.

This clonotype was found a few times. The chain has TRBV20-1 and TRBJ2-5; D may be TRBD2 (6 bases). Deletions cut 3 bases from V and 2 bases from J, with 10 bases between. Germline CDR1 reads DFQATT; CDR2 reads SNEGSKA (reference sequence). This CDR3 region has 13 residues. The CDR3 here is CSAREGRQETQYF. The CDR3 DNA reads TGCAGTGCTAGGGAGGGTCGGCAAGAGACCCAGTACTTC.

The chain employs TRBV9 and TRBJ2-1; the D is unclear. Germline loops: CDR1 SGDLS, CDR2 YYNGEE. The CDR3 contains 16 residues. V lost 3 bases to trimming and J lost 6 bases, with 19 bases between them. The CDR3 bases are TGTGCCAGCAGCGCACTGGGCCTTAGGGTCGGCAATGAGCAGTTCTTC. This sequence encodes CASSALGLRVGNEQFF.

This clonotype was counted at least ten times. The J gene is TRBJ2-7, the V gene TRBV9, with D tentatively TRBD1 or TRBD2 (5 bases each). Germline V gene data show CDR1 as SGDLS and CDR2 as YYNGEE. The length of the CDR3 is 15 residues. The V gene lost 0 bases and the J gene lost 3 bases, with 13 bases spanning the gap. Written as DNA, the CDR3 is TGTGCCAGCAGCGTAGCTGGGGGAGTAGGCTACGAGCAGTACTTC. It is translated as CASSVAGGVGYEQYF.

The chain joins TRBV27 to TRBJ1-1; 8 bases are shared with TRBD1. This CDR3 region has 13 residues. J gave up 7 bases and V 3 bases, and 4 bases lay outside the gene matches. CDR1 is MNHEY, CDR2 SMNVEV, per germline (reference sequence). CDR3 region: CASSFGQGYEAFF. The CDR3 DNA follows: TGTGCCAGCAGTTTTGGACAGGGATATGAAGCTTTCTTT.

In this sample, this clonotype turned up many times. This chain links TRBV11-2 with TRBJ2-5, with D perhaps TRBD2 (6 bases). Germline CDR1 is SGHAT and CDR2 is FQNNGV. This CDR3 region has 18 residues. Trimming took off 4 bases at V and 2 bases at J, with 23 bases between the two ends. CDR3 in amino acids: CASSSNWDLRDSQETQYF. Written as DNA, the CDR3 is TGTGCCAGCAGCTCAAATTGGGACTTGAGAGATTCACAAGAGACCCAGTACTTC.

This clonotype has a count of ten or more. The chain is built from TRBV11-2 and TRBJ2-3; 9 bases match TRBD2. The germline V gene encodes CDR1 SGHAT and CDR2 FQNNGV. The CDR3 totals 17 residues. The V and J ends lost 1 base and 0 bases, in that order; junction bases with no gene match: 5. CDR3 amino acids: CASSLVSGGLSTDTQYF. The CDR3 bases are TGTGCCAGCAGCTTAGTTAGCGGGGGCCTCAGCACAGATACGCAGTATTTT.

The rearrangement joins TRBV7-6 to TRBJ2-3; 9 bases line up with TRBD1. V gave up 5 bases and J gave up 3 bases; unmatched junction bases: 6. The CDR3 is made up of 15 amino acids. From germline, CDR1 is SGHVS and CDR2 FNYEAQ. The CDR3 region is CASSGRQGGTDTQYF. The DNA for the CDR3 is TGTGCCAGCAGCGGACGACAGGGGGGAACAGATACGCAGTATTTT.

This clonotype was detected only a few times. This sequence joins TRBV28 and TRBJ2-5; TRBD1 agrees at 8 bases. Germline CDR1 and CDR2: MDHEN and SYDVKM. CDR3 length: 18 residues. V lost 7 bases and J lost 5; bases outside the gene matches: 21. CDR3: CASTRTFPGQAKEETQYF. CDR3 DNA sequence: TGTGCCAGCACGAGGACTTTCCCGGGACAGGCTAAGGAGGAGACCCAGTACTTC.

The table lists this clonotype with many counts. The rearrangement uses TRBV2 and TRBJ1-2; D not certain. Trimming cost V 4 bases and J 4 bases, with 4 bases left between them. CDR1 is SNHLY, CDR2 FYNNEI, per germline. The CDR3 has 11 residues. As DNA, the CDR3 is TGTGCCAGCAGTGTTAGCTATGGCTACACCTTC. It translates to CASSVSYGYTF. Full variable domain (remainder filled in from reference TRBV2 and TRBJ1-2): EPEVTQTPSHQVTQMGQEVILRCVPISNHLYFYWYRQILGQKVEFLVSFYNNEISEKSEIFDDQFSVERPDGSNFTLKIRSTKLEDSAMYFCASSVSYGYTFGSGTRLTVV.

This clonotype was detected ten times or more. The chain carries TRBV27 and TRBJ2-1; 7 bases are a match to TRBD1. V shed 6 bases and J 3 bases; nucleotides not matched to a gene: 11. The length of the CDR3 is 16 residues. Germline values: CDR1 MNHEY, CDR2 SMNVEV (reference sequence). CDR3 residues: CASRPRRHRGYNEQFF. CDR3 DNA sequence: TGTGCCAGCAGACCCCGCCGCCACAGGGGCTACAATGAGCAGTTCTTC.